The 27 T cell receptor beta chains reported below all come from one sample, sequenced in a study of blood T cells in healthy people across ages. The use of a sample-barcoded 5' primer and a J-beta primer mix characterized a second PCR of roughly 6 to 11 cycles. TCRdb re-derived calls from the 5' RACE reads in MiXCR, one entry per CDR3 protein. Seen here are about 600,000 distinct CDR3 sequences, 40% to 55% observed once, and the top ten hold 20% to 25%. Material for sequencing was blood. Receptor source: a man aged 80 or over in good health.

This clonotype was seen a handful of times. This chain links TRBV4-2 with TRBJ2-1; 9 nucleotides align to TRBD1. V gave up 0 bases and J gave up 6 bases; unmatched junction bases: 12. Germline loops: CDR1 LGHNA, CDR2 YNFKEQ. This CDR3 contains 18 residues. In DNA form, the CDR3 reads TGTGCCAGCAGCCAAGAGACCCCGGGACAGGGCTTCGGCAATGAGCAGTTCTTC. It translates to CASSQETPGQGFGNEQFF.

This chain connects TRBV5-6 to TRBJ1-5; TRBD1 matches at 11 bases. The germline CDR1 and CDR2 sequences are SGHDT and YYEEEE. V was pared by 0 bases and J by 7 bases, with 6 bases of the junction left unmatched. CDR3 length: 16 residues. This CDR3 reads CASSLAGTGGWQPQHF. The CDR3 DNA reads as TGTGCCAGCAGCTTGGCGGGGACAGGGGGTTGGCAGCCCCAGCATTTT.

J is TRBJ2-1 and V is TRBV27; perhaps TRBD2 as D (6 bases). CDR1 and CDR2 (germline): MNHEY, SMNVEV (reference sequence). Trimming removed 4 bases at V and 1 base at J, with 23 bases between. The CDR3 is 19 amino acids. The CDR3 region is CASSSPGLAPGGSYNEQFF. CDR3 bases: TGTGCCAGCAGTTCCCCGGGGCTAGCGCCCGGAGGTTCCTACAATGAGCAGTTCTTC.

This clonotype was observed a handful of times. CDR3 DNA: TGTGCCAGCAGTTCGCTGACAGGGGGAGAGGGCTCCTACAATGAGCAGTTCTTC. Its protein product is CASSSLTGGEGSYNEQFF. The chain has TRBV12-3 or TRBV12-4 and TRBJ2-1; 9 nucleotides match TRBD1. The CDR3 runs to 18 residues. After removal of 4 bases from V and 0 bases from J, the junction contained 10 bases not matched to a gene.

The rearrangement joins TRBV2 to TRBJ2-3, with TRBD1 matching 9 bases. The CDR3 sequence is 16 residues long. Germline V gives CDR1 SNHLY, CDR2 FYNNEI. The V segment lost 7 bases and the J segment 3 bases; nucleotides outside the gene matches: 11. The CDR3 sequence is CASTPIPGQGTDTQYF. The CDR3 DNA follows: TGTGCCAGCACCCCTATACCCGGACAGGGGACAGATACGCAGTATTTT.

The genes are TRBV28 and TRBJ1-2, with 8 bases lining up with TRBD1. Losses at the gene ends were 10 bases for V and 7 bases for J; bases not matched to a gene: 8. This CDR3 has 12 residues. Germline lookup yields CDR1 MDHEN and CDR2 SYDVKM. As DNA, the CDR3 is TGTGCCATCTCGGACAGGGTTGGTGGCTACACCTTC. This sequence encodes CAISDRVGGYTF.

This clonotype was picked up a small number of times. This chain links TRBV7-2 with TRBJ2-1; D gene unclear. The CDR3 extends over 14 amino acids. Germline CDR1 is SGHTA and CDR2 is FQGNSA. The V and J ends lost 5 bases and 4 bases respectively, with 12 bases between them. The CDR3 reads CASSRIGQYNEQFF. The CDR3 region has the DNA TGTGCCAGCAGCCGGATCGGGCAATACAATGAGCAGTTCTTC.

This clonotype was counted only a few times. The rearrangement links TRBV20-1 to TRBJ2-1, with D perhaps TRBD2 (6 bases). CDR3 length: 15 residues. The V end was cut by 4 bases, the J end by 0 bases, with 13 bases between. Per the germline V gene, CDR1 is DFQATT and CDR2 is SNEGSKA (reference sequence). The CDR3 is CSAIRGGISYNEQFF. The DNA of the CDR3 is TGCAGTGCTATCCGGGGCGGGATCTCCTACAATGAGCAGTTCTTC.

V is TRBV7-2 and J is TRBJ2-7; no firm D call. Germline-derived CDR1 and CDR2 are SGHTA and FQGNSA. Trimming removed 2 bases from V and 2 bases from J, with 10 bases in between. The CDR3 consists of 14 residues. The CDR3, as DNA: TGTGCCAGCAGCTTACACGCGGATACCTACGAGCAGTACTTC. This sequence encodes CASSLHADTYEQYF.

This clonotype showed up just a few times. The chain recombines TRBV6-5 with TRBJ2-1; possibly TRBD1 or TRBD2 for D (5 bases each). Germline V gives CDR1 MNHEY, CDR2 SVGAGI. The CDR3 is 14 residues long. Trimming pared 6 bases from V and 7 bases from J, leaving 16 bases between. This chain's CDR3 is CASSRRDGSNEQFF. For the CDR3, the DNA is TGTGCCAGCAGCCGCCGGGACGGTTCAAATGAGCAGTTCTTC.

V gene TRBV20-1 combines with J gene TRBJ2-2, with D possibly being TRBD1 or TRBD2 (6 bases each). V lost 5 bases and J 4 bases, leaving 20 bases between the germline ends. CDR1 is DFQATT and CDR2 is SNEGSKA in the germline V gene (reference sequence). This CDR3 is 16 amino acids long. CDR3: CSARNRETGLTGELFF. The CDR3 coding sequence is TGCAGTGCTCGGAATCGGGAGACAGGCCTCACCGGGGAGCTGTTTTTT.

This clonotype has a count of ten or more. The V call is TRBV6-5, the J call TRBJ1-2, with D perhaps matching TRBD1 (6 bases). CDR3 length: 16 residues. V shed 6 bases and J shed 4 bases, with 21 bases lying between them. Germline V CDR1 and CDR2: MNHEY, SVGAGI. The CDR3 coding sequence is TGTGCCAGCAGGCCTGGGGTTGGGGGGGCCCCCTATGGCTACACCTTC. It is translated as CASRPGVGGAPYGYTF.

The J gene is TRBJ1-2, the V gene TRBV12-3 or TRBV12-4; D unclear. The length of the CDR3 is 14 residues. Between the trimmed V and J ends, which lost 6 bases and 8 bases, there was a span of 19 bases. The DNA for the CDR3 is TGTGCCAGCAGCACTATGGACGTCAATGAAGGCTACACCTTC. This translates into CASSTMDVNEGYTF.

Details on this clonotype: Germline and junction disagree at one end, which may indicate a read error. The genes are TRBV29-1 and TRBJ1-2; the match to TRBD1 covers 9 bases. Germline CDR1 SQVTM, CDR2 ANQGSEA. The CDR3 runs 19 residues. CDR3 protein: CSVTSGTGPSILMLYGSTF. The CDR3 DNA reads as TGCAGCGTCACCTCCGGGACAGGGCCTTCGATCCTAATGCTCTATGGCTCCACCTTC. The full variable domain, rest sourced from reference TRBV29-1 and TRBJ1-2, is SAVISQKPSRDICQRGTSLTIQCQVDSQVTMMFWYRQQPGQSLTLIATANQGSEATYESGFVIDKFPISRPNLTFSTLTVSNMSPEDSSIYLCSVTSGTGPSILMLYGSTFGSGTRLTVV.

Of note for this clonotype: An end of the junction does not agree with germline; a read error may underlie this. The genes are TRBV7-9 and TRBJ1-6; D unresolved. The CDR3 runs to 14 residues. From germline, CDR1 is SEHNR and CDR2 FQNEAQ (reference sequence). The CDR3 DNA follows: TGTGCCAGCAGCCCGAGGAACTCCAATTCACCCCCCCACTTT. This translates into CASSPRNSNSPPHF.

The V gene is TRBV29-1, the J gene TRBJ2-7, with D possibly being TRBD2 (5 bases). Looked up from germline, CDR1 is SQVTM and CDR2 is ANQGSEA. V was pared by 7 bases and J by 0 bases, with 13 bases between. CDR3 length: 13 residues. As DNA, the CDR3 is TGCAGCGCCCGCCGGGATAGCTCCTACGAGCAGTACTTC. Translated: CSARRDSSYEQYF.

The chain employs TRBV7-2 and TRBJ2-3; D not resolved. Germline CDR1 reads SGHTA; CDR2 reads FQGNSA. With 4 bases removed from V and 1 base from J, the gap between germline ends came to 12 bases. This CDR3 spans 15 amino acids. CDR3 bases: TGTGCCAGCAGCTCCCTACGGGCCCGCACAGATACGCAGTATTTT. Translated: CASSSLRARTDTQYF. Drawing the rest from reference TRBV7-2 and TRBJ2-3, the complete variable domain is GAGVSQSPSNKVTEKGKDVELRCDPISGHTALYWYRQSLGQGLEFLIYFQGNSAPDKSGLPSDRFSAERTGGSVSTLTIQRTQQEDSAVYLCASSSLRARTDTQYFGPGTRLTVL.

The chain uses TRBV20-1 and TRBJ2-7; a possible D gene is TRBD1 (6 bases). Germline V gives CDR1 DFQATT, CDR2 SNEGSKA (reference sequence). The CDR3 loop spans 15 amino acids. Trimming stripped 0 bases from V and 0 bases from J, with 12 bases between. The CDR3 DNA reads as TGCAGTGCTAGAGATCGACAGGTGATCTCCTACGAGCAGTACTTC. Translating it yields CSARDRQVISYEQYF.

This rearrangement joins TRBV29-1 to TRBJ2-3, with 15 bases that match TRBD2. Per the germline V gene, CDR1 is SQVTM and CDR2 is ANQGSEA. V shed 7 bases, J shed 2 bases, and the junction held 4 bases outside the gene matches. CDR3 length equals 15 residues. The CDR3 spells CSAGTSGRTTDTQYF. The DNA for the CDR3 is TGCAGCGCCGGGACTAGCGGGAGGACCACAGATACGCAGTATTTT.

The V and J genes are TRBV12-3 or TRBV12-4 and TRBJ1-2; TRBD1 might be the D (6 bases). V was cut by 5 bases and J by 5 bases, with 21 bases left in between. The CDR3 has 16 residues. This CDR3 is CASSPRQGGRRYGYTF. CDR3 in DNA: TGTGCCAGCAGTCCCCGACAAGGGGGGCGGAGGTATGGCTACACCTTC.

This clonotype showed up many times. The chain uses TRBV7-2 and TRBJ2-7; D is unclear. Germline CDR1 and CDR2: SGHTA and FQGNSA. V was clipped by 5 bases and J by 1 base, with 15 bases between them. The CDR3 totals 15 residues. CDR3 sequence (DNA): TGTGCCAGCAGCCATAACATACATGGGTCCTACGAGCAGTACTTC. Its protein is CASSHNIHGSYEQYF.

The rearrangement links TRBV29-1 to TRBJ2-3, with D perhaps assigned TRBD1 or TRBD2 (6 bases each). The CDR3 contains 13 residues. The V end lost 7 bases, the J end lost 5 bases, and 16 bases lay between the germline ends. CDR1 is SQVTM and CDR2 is ANQGSEA in the germline V gene. The CDR3 spells CSAPAKGGDTQYF. The CDR3 DNA is TGCAGCGCACCGGCAAAGGGGGGAGATACGCAGTATTTT.

This clonotype was seen many times. CDR3 DNA sequence: TGTGCCAGCAGTTACTCTCGCGGCAGCCCGGATGGCTACACCTTC. It codes for CASSYSRGSPDGYTF. This rearrangement joins TRBV6-5 to TRBJ1-2; no definite D call. Germline CDR1 MNHEY, CDR2 SVGAGI. Trimming took 0 bases from V and 6 from J, leaving 14 bases between them. CDR3 length equals 15 residues.

The chain couples TRBV6-2 or TRBV6-3 to TRBJ2-1; TRBD2 is a possible D gene (5 bases). V lost 4 bases to trimming and J lost 8 bases, with 18 bases between them. This CDR3 spans 15 amino acids. Germline V gene lookup returns CDR1 MNHEY and CDR2 SVGEGT. CDR3 sequence: CASSLTSSKFDEQFF. CDR3 DNA: TGTGCCAGCAGTTTAACTAGTAGTAAGTTCGATGAGCAGTTCTTC.

The V and J genes are TRBV5-1 and TRBJ2-1; 13 bases fit TRBD2. The CDR3 has 16 amino acids. Germline V gene lookup returns CDR1 SGHRS and CDR2 YFSETQ. Germline trimming cut 4 bases from V and 2 bases from J; bases unmatched to any gene: 3. The CDR3 region has the DNA TGCGCCAGCAGCCCAGGACTAGCGGGGGCCTACAATGAGCAGTTCTTC. Amino acids: CASSPGLAGAYNEQFF.

The CDR3, as DNA: TGTGCCAGCAGCGTAGTTGGAGGGGGCTTACCTGGGGCCAACGTCCTGACTTTC. Translated, it gives CASSVVGGGLPGANVLTF. The chain links TRBV9 to TRBJ2-6, with D possibly matching TRBD1 (7 bases). Trimming shortened V by 0 bases and J by 2 bases, and 15 bases separated the two germline ends. CDR1 is SGDLS, CDR2 YYNGEE, per germline. This CDR3 has 18 amino acids.

The V and J genes are TRBV20-1 and TRBJ2-1; D may be TRBD2 (6 bases). V lost 3 bases to trimming and J lost 1 base, with 10 bases between them. CDR1 and CDR2 from the germline V gene are DFQATT and SNEGSKA (reference sequence). CDR3 length: 14 amino acids. CDR3: CSAREGRSYNEQFF. The DNA for the CDR3 is TGCAGTGCTAGGGAGGGACGGTCCTACAATGAGCAGTTCTTC.